These 19 T cell receptor beta chains originate from one sample sequenced in a study of T cell responses to AZD1222 COVID-19 vaccine. The data were produced by immunoSEQ multiplex PCR, yet TCRdb's version contains in-frame clones alone and is incomplete. The table includes approximately 130,000 clones, 80% to 95% detected once. Sequences were derived from peripheral blood, sampled on day 0 of AZD1222 vaccination. Every receptor here comes from an adult in good health.

The chain couples TRBV19 to TRBJ2-2, with D perhaps matching TRBD2 (6 bases). Looked up from germline, CDR1 is LNHDA and CDR2 is SQIVND (reference sequence). Deletions cut 5 bases from V and 4 bases from J, with 20 bases between. This CDR3 contains 17 residues. In DNA, the CDR3 is TGTGCCAGTAGTGCCTTTCGTTCGCAGGGAGGCACCGGGGAGCTGTTTTTT. Amino acid sequence: CASSAFRSQGGTGELFF.

This clone was detected a few times. The chain joins TRBV27 to TRBJ2-7; D is perhaps TRBD2 (5 bases). Trimming stripped 4 bases from V and 3 bases from J, with 13 bases between. Germline V gene data show CDR1 as MNHEY and CDR2 as SMNVEV (reference sequence). This CDR3 region has 14 residues. The CDR3, as DNA: TGTGCCAGCAGTTCCCCCGGAGGTGGCTACGAGCAGTACTTC. The encoded protein is CASSSPGGGYEQYF.

The chain links TRBV7-8 to TRBJ2-7; the match to TRBD1 covers 7 bases. The length of the CDR3 is 16 residues. Germline CDR1 is SGHVS and CDR2 is FQNEAQ. V lost 1 base to trimming and J lost 4 bases; unmatched junction nucleotides: 10. DNA of the CDR3: TGTGCCAGCAGCTTAGGTGAGGTACAGGGGTCTTACGAGCAGTACTTC. This sequence encodes CASSLGEVQGSYEQYF.

The rearrangement links TRBV4-3 to TRBJ1-4; D gene unclear. V gave up 2 bases and J gave up 5 bases, with 3 bases separating them. Germline-derived CDR1 and CDR2 are LGHNA and YSLEER. The CDR3 loop spans 12 amino acids. CDR3 coding DNA: TGCGCCAGCAGCCAACTCAATGAAAAACTGTTTTTT. This codes for CASSQLNEKLFF.

This chain joins TRBV27 and TRBJ2-3; D call uncertain. Trimming left V 4 bases short and J 9 bases short, with 14 bases between. CDR1 is MNHEY, CDR2 SMNVEV, per germline (reference sequence). CDR3 length: 13 residues. The chain's CDR3 is CASSSTLASTQYF. The CDR3 DNA sequence: TGTGCCAGCAGTTCCACTCTGGCTTCCACGCAGTATTTT.

The chain joins TRBV7-2 to TRBJ2-7, with 9 bases fitting TRBD1. Germline loops: CDR1 SGHTA, CDR2 FQGNSA. The CDR3 length is 14 residues. Unmatched junction bases numbered 11, after V lost 5 bases and J lost 9 bases. The CDR3 region has the DNA TGTGCCAGCAGCCCGGGACAGGGAACATTCGCGCAGTACTTC. Amino acids: CASSPGQGTFAQYF.

V gene TRBV6-6 combines with J gene TRBJ1-5; D is uncertain. The CDR3 runs 15 residues. Germline V lookup: CDR1 MNHNY, CDR2 SVGAGI (reference sequence). V gave up 4 bases and J gave up 1 base, with 11 bases separating them. The CDR3 region is CASSLREGSNQPQHF. The DNA for the CDR3 is TGTGCCAGCAGTTTGAGGGAGGGAAGCAATCAGCCCCAGCATTTT.

The CDR3 protein is CASSPSGAGGNTIYF. CDR3 sequence (DNA): TGTGCCAGCTCACCAAGCGGGGCCGGTGGAAACACCATATATTTT. The chain carries TRBV18 and TRBJ1-3; perhaps TRBD1 as D (5 bases). With 2 bases removed from V and 3 bases from J, the gap between germline ends came to 11 bases. Germline assignment: CDR1 KGHSH and CDR2 LQKENI. CDR3 length: 15 amino acids.

The CDR3 DNA sequence: TGTGCCAGCAGTTTGATTTACAGGGGACCCGAAGGGGATCAGCCCCAGCATTTT. This sequence encodes CASSLIYRGPEGDQPQHF. The chain combines TRBV27 with TRBJ1-5, with 7 nucleotides matching TRBD1. Per the germline V gene, CDR1 is MNHEY and CDR2 is SMNVEV (reference sequence). Trimming removed 3 bases from V and 5 bases from J; junction bases left unmatched: 16. This CDR3 spans 18 amino acids.

The chain uses TRBV7-9 and TRBJ1-5; D unclear. The CDR3 contains 12 residues. From germline, CDR1 is SEHNR and CDR2 FQNEAQ (reference sequence). V was trimmed by 6 bases and J by 3 bases, leaving 6 bases between them. The CDR3 DNA is TGTGCCAGCAGGGTAGACAATCAGCCCCAGCATTTT. Protein product: CASRVDNQPQHF.

The chain has TRBV10-3 and TRBJ2-5; D unclear. Germline V gene sequence: CDR1 ENHRY, CDR2 SYGVKD. The V gene lost 6 bases and the J gene lost 3 bases, with 5 bases spanning the gap. The CDR3 is 11 amino acids. The CDR3 reads CAIREEETQYF. The CDR3 nucleotides read TGTGCCATCAGAGAGGAAGAGACCCAGTACTTC.

This clone has just one count. This chain joins TRBV24-1 and TRBJ1-2; tentative D call: TRBD1 (6 bases). Trimming cost V 7 bases and J 4 bases, with 12 bases left between them. The CDR3 is made up of 13 amino acids. Germline V CDR1 and CDR2: KGHDR, SFDVKD. The CDR3 sequence is CATRPRDTYGYTF. DNA of the CDR3: TGTGCCACCAGGCCCCGGGACACCTATGGCTACACCTTC.

V and J are TRBV13 and TRBJ2-2, with 9 positions matching TRBD2. V shed 6 bases, J shed 5 bases, and the junction held 10 bases outside the gene matches. Germline assignment: CDR1 PRHDT and CDR2 FYEKMQ (reference sequence). The CDR3 is made up of 16 amino acids. CDR3 DNA: TGTGCCAGCAGGGAATCCGGGACTAGCCGTACCGGGGAGCTGTTTTTT. Amino acids: CASRESGTSRTGELFF.

The J gene is TRBJ1-5, the V gene TRBV5-6, with D unclear. CDR1 is SGHDT and CDR2 is YYEEEE in the germline V gene. The CDR3 consists of 15 residues. V was pared by 1 base and J by 1 base, with 9 bases between. This CDR3 is CASSLRLLSNQPQHF. CDR3 nucleotide sequence: TGTGCCAGCAGCTTGCGGTTACTGAGCAATCAGCCCCAGCATTTT. Together with reference TRBV5-6 and TRBJ1-5, the CDR3 gives the full variable domain: DAGVTQSPTHLIKTRGQQVTLRCSPKSGHDTVSWYQQALGQGPQFIFQYYEEEERQRGNFPDRFSGHQFPNYSSELNVNALLLGDSALYLCASSLRLLSNQPQHFGDGTRLSIL.

This clone was picked up a small number of times. The chain combines TRBV15 with TRBJ1-5; 8 positions match TRBD1. V shed 3 bases, J shed 9 bases, and the junction held 7 bases outside the gene matches. This CDR3 is built from 14 residues. CDR1 and CDR2 from the germline V gene are LNHNV and YYDKDF (reference sequence). The CDR3 sequence: CATSRRQGNAPQHF. CDR3 in DNA: TGTGCCACCAGCAGGCGACAGGGGAATGCGCCCCAGCATTTT.

The V and J genes are TRBV3-1 (or the pseudogene TRBV3-2) and TRBJ1-3, with 8 bases matching TRBD1. Germline CDR1 reads LGHDT; CDR2 reads YNNKEL (reference sequence). V lost 4 bases to trimming and J lost 0 bases; unmatched junction nucleotides: 5. This CDR3 is 16 amino acids long. The CDR3 loop is CASSPRQGTSGNTIYF. CDR3 nucleotide sequence: TGTGCCAGCAGCCCCAGACAGGGGACCTCTGGAAACACCATATATTTT.

CDR3 amino acids: CASSSGTSYGYTF. The DNA for the CDR3 is TGTGCCAGCAGCTCCGGGACATCTTATGGCTACACCTTC. This chain links TRBV11-2 with TRBJ1-2; D may be TRBD1 (6 bases). Trimming left V 4 bases short and J 5 bases short, with 11 bases between. The CDR3 loop spans 13 amino acids. The germline V gene has CDR1 SGHAT and CDR2 FQNNGV.

The table lists this clone with a few counts. The V gene is TRBV7-9, the J gene TRBJ2-5, with 8 bases matching TRBD2. After removal of 4 bases from V and 1 base from J, the junction contained 8 bases not matched to a gene. The CDR3 extends over 16 amino acids. Germline CDR1 reads SEHNR; CDR2 reads FQNEAQ (reference sequence). The CDR3 bases are TGTGCCAGCAGCTCTGAAGCGGGAGAAGGCCAAGAGACCCAGTACTTC. Translated, it gives CASSSEAGEGQETQYF. Together with reference TRBV7-9 and TRBJ2-5, the CDR3 gives the full variable domain: DTGVSQNPRHKITKRGQNVTFRCDPISEHNRLYWYRQTLGQGPEFLTYFQNEAQLEKSRLLSDRFSAERPKGSFSTLEIQRTEQGDSAMYLCASSSEAGEGQETQYFGPGTRLLVL.

The chain uses TRBV9 and TRBJ2-7; 7 positions match TRBD1. The CDR3 spans 17 residues. The V gene end was trimmed by 0 bases and the J gene end by 5 bases; junction bases not matched to a gene: 14. CDR1 and CDR2 (germline): SGDLS, YYNGEE. CDR3 in DNA: TGTGCCAGCAGCGTAGCACAGGGGTTTTTAACCGGGGACGAGCAGTACTTC. Translating it yields CASSVAQGFLTGDEQYF.